The rows below give T cell receptor beta chains drawn from one sample of a study of tumor-infiltrating lymphocytes in primary liver carcinoma. Each CDR3 protein is one row after TCRdb ran MiXCR on the multiplex PCR reads. The sample lists about 21,000 distinct CDR3 sequences, about 65% occurring once. Sequenced material: liver tumor tissue from sampling region 1. These TCRs come from a man aged 40-49 years with primary liver carcinoma and hepatitis B virus infection. CDR3s include the opening cysteine and the closing phenylalanine or tryptophan. The D gene is left open where the match is weak. Size is stated for part of the rows, as once, few or many counts, or as a class when the clone is expanded.

TRBV6-5	few	TRBJ2-1	.	TGTGCCAGCAGTTCACTAGCTTCCTACAATGAGCAGTTCTTC	CASSSLASYNEQFF
TRBV19	.	TRBJ2-3	.	TGTGCCAGTTCTGGGAGTAGAGATACGCAGTATTTT	CASSGSRDTQYF
TRBV5-1	.	TRBJ2-1	.	TGCGCCAGCAGCTTAGGTTGGACGAACTCCTACAATGGGCAGTTCTTC	CASSLGWTNSYNGQFF
TRBV11-2	few	TRBJ2-7	.	TGTACCAACAGTTTAACGGACGCTGCCTACGAGCAGTACTTC	CTNSLTDAAYEQYF
TRBV6-6	.	TRBJ1-5	TRBD1	TGTGCCAGCAAGACGGGGACAGTCGATAGCAATCAGCCCCAGCATTTT	CASKTGTVDSNQPQHF
TRBV11-2	many	TRBJ2-7	TRBD1	TGTGTCAGCAGCCCGGGACAGGGGGCATACGAGCAGTACTTC	CVSSPGQGAYEQYF
TRBV28	.	TRBJ2-1	TRBD2	TGTGCCAGCAGCCCCGGGACTAGCAGGAGGGCCTACAATGAGCAGTTTTTC	CASSPGTSRRAYNEQFF
TRBV10-3	.	TRBJ2-2	TRBD1	TGTGCCATCGTGGGGACAGAAGGTGGAAACACCGGGGACCTGTTTTTT	CAIVGTEGGNTGDLFF
TRBV11-2	.	TRBJ2-5	.	TGTCCCAACAGCTTAGCGAGGCTAGCCCTAGGAAAAAAAGAGACCCAGTACTTC	CPNSLARLALGKKETQYF
TRBV4-3	.	TRBJ2-7	TRBD2	TGCGCCAGCAGCCAAGATCGGGAGGCTCCCTACAAGCTGTACTTC	CASSQDREAPYKLYF
TRBV30	.	TRBJ1-2	.	TGTGCCTGGCGACGAATCGGGACTAACTATGACTATACCTTC	CAWRRIGTNYDYTF
TRBV11-2	.	TRBJ2-7	.	TGTGTCAGCAGCCCCTCCCACAATGAACAGTACTTC	CVSSPSHNEQYF
TRBV6-5	.	TRBJ2-7	TRBD2	TGTGCCAGCAGGACATTAATTAGCGGGAAACCAACCTACGAGCAGTACTTC	CASRTLISGKPTYEQYF
TRBV11-2	many	TRBJ2-7	.	TGTGCCAGCAGCTTACGCGGTGAGCAGTACTTC	CASSLRGEQYF
TRBV5-1	once	TRBJ2-1	.	TGCGTCAGCAGACCCAGAGATCTAGATTACAATGAACAGTTCTTC	CVSRPRDLDYNEQFF
TRBV11-2	.	TRBJ2-1	TRBD2	TGTGCTAGCAGCTTAGAGCTCCAAGCGGGAATGAATGAGCAGTTTTTC	CASSLELQAGMNEQFF
TRBV5-5	.	TRBJ2-3	TRBD2	TGTGCCATCAGCCCGGTGGGGGAGGGCACAGATATGCAGTATTTT	CAISPVGEGTDMQYF
TRBV12-5	.	TRBJ2-1	.	TGTGCTAGTGGTCCCGGGGCAGTAAATAAGCAGTTCTTC	CASGPGAVNKQFF
TRBV5-1	.	TRBJ2-2	.	TGCGCCAGCAGCCCAACTAGCAGGAGTGGTACCGGGGAGCTGTTCTTT	CASSPTSRSGTGELFF
TRBV11-2	.	TRBJ2-2	.	TGTGCGAGCAGCTTAGCATTAGGGGGGGCGAATACCGGGGGGCTGTTTTTT	CASSLALGGANTGGLFF
TRBV4-3	.	TRBJ2-7	.	TGCTCCAGTAGCCAAGATCGGGAGACTCCCTACGGGCAGTACTTC	CSSSQDRETPYGQYF
TRBV6-2/TRBV6-3	many	TRBJ2-1	TRBD2	TGTGCCAGCAGTTACTGGGGGAGGGGCTCCTACAATGAGCAGTTCTTC	CASSYWGRGSYNEQFF
TRBV11-1	large	TRBJ2-7	.	TGTGCCAGCAGCTCAAGAGGCTCTTTCAGCCTCTACGAGCAGTACTTC	CASSSRGSFSLYEQYF
TRBV10-2	.	TRBJ1-6	.	TGCGCCGGTAGTGACACAAAAACAGGGCTCTCCTATAATTCACCCCTCCACTTT	CAGSDTKTGLSYNSPLHF
TRBV5-5	.	TRBJ2-1	TRBD1	TGTGCCAGTAGCCCTAGACAGGGTTCCTACAATGAGTTGTTCTTC	CASSPRQGSYNELFF
TRBV5-5	.	TRBJ2-1	TRBD1	TGTGCCAGCAGCCCTGGACAGGGTTACAATGGGCAGTTCTTC	CASSPGQGYNGQFF
TRBV11-2	.	TRBJ2-3	TRBD1	TGTGCCAGCAGCTTACCCGGACAGGGGCCGGACAAGGAGTATTTT	CASSLPGQGPDKEYF
TRBV4-1	few	TRBJ1-2	.	TGTGCCAGCAGCCAAGAAGATAGGAACTATGGCTACACCTTC	CASSQEDRNYGYTF
TRBV6-5	.	TRBJ2-7	.	TGTGCCAGCAGGCCCGGACAAGCAGCATCCTTTTACAAGCATTACTTC	CASRPGQAASFYKHYF
TRBV12-3/TRBV12-4	.	TRBJ2-4	.	TGTGCCTCCAGCTTATGGGGTGGGGCGGACATAGCCAAAAACGTTCAGTACTTC	CASSLWGGADIAKNVQYF
TRBV29-1	.	TRBJ2-5	.	TGCAGCGGACTAACCCAGGGGATGGAGGCCCAATACTTC	CSGLTQGMEAQYF
TRBV5-4	.	TRBJ2-2	.	TGTGCCAGCAGCCCAGATTGCGGGGTGAACACCGGGGAGTTGTTTTTT	CASSPDCGVNTGELFF
TRBV28	once	TRBJ2-7	.	TGTGCCAGCATCCGGAGAGGTGGCTCCTACGAACAGTACTTC	CASIRRGGSYEQYF
TRBV11-2	.	TRBJ2-1	.	TGTGCCAGCATCTTAGAGCTGGTCGTTAACTACAATGAGCAATTCTTC	CASILELVVNYNEQFF
TRBV29-1	.	TRBJ2-5	TRBD1	TGCAGCATTGAAGGACAGGGGGTGCGAGAGACTCAGTACTTC	CSIEGQGVRETQYF
TRBV11-1	.	TRBJ2-7	.	TGTGCCAACAGTTCAAGAGGCTCTTTCGACCTCTACGAGCAGTACTTC	CANSSRGSFDLYEQYF
TRBV29-1	.	TRBJ2-1	.	TGCAGCAGTATACCGGACGGGAATGAGCAGTTCTTC	CSSIPDGNEQFF
TRBV10-3	.	TRBJ1-5	.	TGTGCTATCAGTGAGTATGAGGGCGGTCAGCCCCACCATTTT	CAISEYEGGQPHHF
TRBV6-2/TRBV6-3	.	TRBJ2-3	TRBD2	TGTGCTAGCAGATACTCTGGACTAGCGGGAGATGCACAGTATTTT	CASRYSGLAGDAQYF
TRBV5-5	.	TRBJ1-1	TRBD1	TGTACCAGCAGCGGGAGGGACAGGGGAGCTGAAGCTTTCTTT	CTSSGRDRGAEAFF
TRBV11-2	.	TRBJ2-1	TRBD2	TGTGCCAGCAGCCCTTTCTCTAGCGGGAAGGATGGTGACCAATTCTTC	CASSPFSSGKDGDQFF
TRBV11-2	.	TRBJ2-5	.	TGTGCCAGCAGCTTAGCGATGCCAGCCTCGGGAAAAAAAGAGACCCAGTACTTC	CASSLAMPASGKKETQYF
TRBV6-1	.	TRBJ2-2	.	TGTGCCAGCAATGAAATCGGATGGCAGGCCCTCGATGGGGGGCTGTTTTTT	CASNEIGWQALDGGLFF
TRBV5-1	few	TRBJ2-1	.	TGCGCCAGCAGTTTATACAATGAGCTGTTCTTC	CASSLYNELFF
TRBV29-1	.	TRBJ1-2	TRBD1	TGCAGCGTTACAACAGGGGGGAGGGATGGCTACACCTTC	CSVTTGGRDGYTF
TRBV5-6	.	TRBJ2-4	.	TGTGTCAGCAGCTTGGGTACAGCCAAAAACACTCAGTACTTC	CVSSLGTAKNTQYF
TRBV7-2	.	TRBJ2-7	.	TGTGCCAGCAGCTTAGGGCCTAGCGCCTACGAGCAGTACTTC	CASSLGPSAYEQYF
TRBV6-5	.	TRBJ2-2	.	TGTGCCAGCAGTATATTAACTAGTGGGAGGCCCGGGAAGTTGTTTTTT	CASSILTSGRPGKLFF
TRBV7-9	.	TRBJ1-2	.	TGTGTCAGCAGCCCCGAGGGCAGGCTGTCCCAGAATGGTTACACCTTC	CVSSPEGRLSQNGYTF